The present entry profiles one T cell receptor (beta chain) with its context. Its target antigen remains unknown. There are no base qualities to consult, and no much larger clone falls within one base. Receptor amplification or capture employed the immunoSEQ multiplex PCR assay. For the multiplex PCR, a mixture combining 60 forward primers for TCR Vbeta segments and 13 reverse primers for TCR Jbeta segments was used. The CDR3 region of rearranged TCR beta genes was amplified from genomic DNA with a multiplex PCR assay. The Illumina HiSeq System was used to sequence the amplified TCR beta libraries as 87-base-pair reads. Under the source paper's analysis protocol: Across the 600 to 700 repertoires, a later analysis counted tens of millions of unique TCR beta chains, around 11 million of which were shared by at least two donors. To remove PCR and sequencing errors, raw reads were error-corrected and collapsed into unique sequences using a nearest-neighbor algorithm that merged closely related sequences. Alignment of CDR3 sequences to IMGT reference sequences was used to assign V, D and J gene segments. For a sequence to be retained, a match of at least six nucleotides was required to both a V gene segment and a J gene segment. Rearrangements were classified as productive when the CDR3 lacked stop codons and remained in frame with V and J, and all other rearrangements were classified as non-productive. Following IMGT convention, CDR3 was defined as the stretch from the second conserved V-encoded cysteine to the conserved J-encoded phenylalanine. The earlier analysis of 500 to 600 of the donors excluded sequences that lacked an unambiguous match to a single V gene segment. An earlier analysis of fewer than 750 of the donors called V segments functional above 56.7% productive rearrangements and segregating when the between-donor standard deviation exceeded 5%. To diagnose cytomegalovirus status from the catalog of TCR beta chain sequences, a statistical classification framework was built. A later analysis assigned V and J genes by comparing TCR nucleotide sequences with IMGT/GENE-DB human TR gene sequences. A later analysis assigned CDR3 sequences and most-parsimonious VDJ recombination scenarios with the TCRdist pipeline. In a later analysis, each TCR beta chain was defined by its CDR3 amino acid sequence together with its V-gene family, and reads lacking a unique V-gene family were excluded. As a way to deal with suspected cross-contamination and a sequencing artifact, a later analysis dropped nearly 600 nucleotide sequences that were highly shared and had low generation probability. In a later analysis, a clonal expansion index was calculated for each public chain from normalized within-repertoire ranks of inferred template counts. Generation probabilities in a later analysis came from a VDJ recombination model fitted to out-of-frame rearrangements, and those results were checked against IGoR. A later analysis scored TCR-TCR, TCR-HLA and TCR-CMV co-occurrence with hypergeometric tests, applying a repertoire-size bias correction to TCR pairs. To estimate false discovery rates, a later analysis permuted the HLA or CMV assignments 20 times. In a later analysis, co-occurring TCRs were grouped using DBSCAN, with TCRdist sequence similarity added in when clustering inside HLA-allele-positive subsets. Co-occurrence clustering excluded repertoires with fewer than 30,000 or more than 120,000 public chains, plus five with anomalous nucleotide sharing. Drawn from immuneACCESS, this table holds only the in-frame rearrangements with V and J called that TCRdb kept. Clones are partly lost; checked studies trace under half to an unresolved V gene and leave the rest unexplained. V and J calls and clone size are given by that table; D and trimming were obtained from the DNA. This sample gives 140,000 to 150,000 clones in total; around four fifths of them show up just once. Jointly, the top ten make up roughly 2.9% of the sample.

This sample is part of a study of cytomegalovirus exposure and HLA in healthy donors (dated by TCRdb to the late 2010s). As for the study more broadly: In an earlier analysis of under 750 of the donors, 250 to 300 Gb of sequence data and 100 million or so unique TCR beta sequences from 150 million to 200 million T cells were reported. Roughly 310 gigabases of sequencing data and 80 million or so unique TCR sequences were included in an early release covering 550 to 650 HLA-typed donors. The genetic ancestry cluster associated with self-reported Caucasian donors included roughly 84% of the 398 genotyped donors. The study aimed to test whether cataloging public T cell receptors could reveal signatures of past pathogen exposure. The T cell repertoires of some 700 subjects were profiled by immunosequencing and related to cytomegalovirus serostatus. In addition to the first cohort of about 650 subjects, a separate validation cohort of under 150 different subjects was used. To predict cytomegalovirus infection status, the study brought together high-throughput TCR immunosequencing, statistical association of individual TCRs with disease status, and machine learning. A later analysis re-examined previously published TCR beta repertoires from more than 650 donors and added high-resolution HLA genotyping to investigate patterns of TCR occurrence. The later analysis used no new phenotypic data to find candidate immune exposures, relying instead on TCR beta sequences and their occurrence across donors. In an earlier analysis of a few hundred of the donors, high-throughput TCR beta sequencing was used to judge whether each TCR beta V gene segment behaved as functional or pseudogenic. Donor age, sex, ethnicity and CMV serostatus were compiled together with the repertoire data. A later genetic analysis used genome-wide SNP genotypes for about 60% of the 666 donors, treating that subset as a discovery cohort. All discovery cohort repertoires had been generated on a single sequencing platform. Class I and class II HLA loci were covered by the typing at four-digit resolution. Typing coverage differed by locus: A, B, C, DRB1 and DQB1 were typed in roughly 620-640 donors, DQA1 in about 550, DPA1 in 600 to 610, and DPB1 in approximately 450. Because of strong linkage in the cohort, roughly five DR-DQ haplotypes were treated as single units for association and clustering. Among 398 genotyped donors of the cohort, an average of roughly 240,000 unique TCR beta nucleotide sequences were sequenced per donor, roughly 20% of them non-productive.

The cohort was made up of 666 healthy bone marrow donors. At the time of sampling, all cohort members were nominally healthy, though unrecorded immune exposures were likely present. The donor was CMV seronegative and was included in the group of about 400 seronegative cohort members. A peripheral blood sample was collected from each donor, and TCR beta sequencing was performed on peripheral blood mononuclear cells. The Qiagen DNeasy Blood Extraction Kit was used to extract genomic DNA from the blood cell samples. The full study reports these points: A total of 150 to 200 TCR beta chains were listed by the study as associated with cytomegalovirus. A further reported finding was that TCR beta sequences accurately predicted the HLA-A and HLA-B alleles for most subjects in the first cohort. An earlier analysis of around 600 of the donors showed that most TCR beta V segments appeared in productive rearrangements either about 87% or about 30% of the time, which broadly matched IMGT annotations. In a later genetic analysis, a missense DCLRE1C variant was associated with V-gene and J-gene trimming of TCR beta chains, and the association was replicated in an independent cohort. Several of the top co-occurrence clusters appeared to be linked to parvovirus B19, influenza, CMV and Epstein-Barr virus, according to a later analysis. The classifier was reported to diagnose cytomegalovirus status with high specificity and sensitivity in both the original and validation cohorts. In vitro tests confirmed that a few of the cytomegalovirus-associated TCR beta chains recognize cytomegalovirus antigens. When HLA alleles, especially DR and DQ, strongly co-occurred, TCR associations were difficult to assign to individual alleles. In a later genetic analysis, fewer N-insertions in productive TCRs were reported among donors in an Asian-associated ancestry cluster than the roughly 700-donor mean. According to a later analysis, most CMV-associated TCR beta chains appeared to be HLA-restricted, and the HLA associations seemed to be driven largely by CMV exposure. In a later analysis, the rate of TCR association differed among HLA loci, with DRB1 alleles having the most associated TCRs and HLA-C alleles having the fewest. Across donors, most TCR sequences were observed very rarely, whereas some public TCRs were present in many individuals. At a false discovery rate of 0.05, a later analysis linked 15,000 to 20,000 TCR beta sequences to specific HLA alleles. Immune exposure information for the cohort was limited to CMV serostatus. The presence/absence analyses assumed that sequencing depth was roughly uniform across donors, and that assumption may not be true. A later analysis found that HLA-associated TCR beta chains were more clonally expanded and had lower generation probabilities than equally common non-associated chains. Because some donors lacked HLA typing at each locus, the association tests relied only on the typed subset. Correlated functional status among segregating V segments might be attributable to linkage disequilibrium, but an unknown experimental factor could not be ruled out. According to the authors, the approach could potentially be generalized to other disease states and immunological phenotypes. Because counts were too low, more than 15 rarely observed V segments, including chromosome 9 orphons, were left out of the earlier analysis of a few hundred of the donors. Only TCR beta chains were sequenced in this cohort, and the absence of alpha or paired-chain data limited detectable features. A cluster of highly shared sequence variants was judged likely to represent a technical artifact of the sequencing pipeline.

The sequenced material came from PBMCs. This sequence originates from a female donor in good health and CMV-seronegative.

The nucleotide sequence is given as TGTGCCAGCAGCCTGCCCGGACTAGGGATAGATACGCAGTATTTT. It translates as CASSLPGLGIDTQYF. This receptor chain uses TRBV7-9 and TRBJ2-3, and TRBD2 aligns with 7 junction nucleotides. The CDR3, cysteine through phenylalanine, is 15 amino acids long. CDR3 DNA is the only sequence kept; it has 45 bases, read in frame from the first base. The junction shows trimming of 5 bases on V and 5 bases on J, and the gene matches do not reach 10 bases of it. As encoded in the germline V gene (reference sequence), CDR1 is SEHNR while CDR2 is FQNEAQ.